This record covers a single T cell receptor (beta chain). Its cognate antigen is unknown. Both 60 Vbeta primers and 13 Jbeta primers went into the PCR. Assay used: immunoSEQ multiplex PCR; TCRdb lists only in-frame clones, some missing. The table counts 180,000 or so clones; about 0.74% lies in the top ten. This entry is derived from a study of cytomegalovirus exposure and HLA in healthy donors. Whole-study findings and limits: What was likely a sequencing artifact was a cluster of highly shared sequence variants. The investigators catalogued 150 or so TCR beta chains as cytomegalovirus-associated.

This TCR was sampled from a boy younger than 18 in good health and CMV-seronegative. Sequenced: PBMCs.

CDR3 amino acids: CASSPTGTLLGLANEQFF. The CDR3 coding sequence is TGTGCCAGCAGCCCTACAGGAACGCTTTTGGGACTCGCCAATGAGCAGTTCTTC. This chain uses TRBV9 with TRBJ2-1, with D maybe TRBD2 (6 bases). V shed 4 bases and J shed 6 bases, with 26 bases lying between them. CDR3 length: 18 residues. Germline V lookup: CDR1 SGDLS, CDR2 YYNGEE.